The next 20 T cell receptor beta chains were all read from a single sample in a study of cytomegalovirus exposure and HLA in healthy donors. Primers for the PCR totalled 60 Vbeta and 13 Jbeta. Using immunoSEQ multiplex PCR, the repertoire was profiled, and TCRdb retains in-frame clones only, with some absent. The data hold over 100,000 clones, with 76% observed a single time. What was sequenced was PBMCs. Every receptor here comes from a woman aged 40 to 49 in good health and CMV-seropositive.

V and J are TRBV6-5 and TRBJ2-1; TRBD2 aligns across 9 bases. This CDR3 spans 14 amino acids. The germline V gene encodes CDR1 MNHEY and CDR2 SVGAGI. Germline trimming cut 7 bases from V and 6 bases from J; bases unmatched to any gene: 7. The CDR3 loop reads CASIKSSGVNEQFF. In DNA form, the CDR3 reads TGTGCCAGCATTAAATCTAGCGGGGTCAATGAGCAGTTCTTC.

V and J are TRBV30 and TRBJ1-2, with 9 bases aligning to TRBD1. Germline assignment: CDR1 GTSNPN and CDR2 SVGIG (reference sequence). V was clipped by 2 bases and J by 1 base; unmatched bases: 5. The CDR3 has 15 residues. The CDR3 region has the DNA TGTGCCTGGAGTCCAACAGGGGGCTTTAACTATGGCTACACCTTC. Translated: CAWSPTGGFNYGYTF.

The J gene is TRBJ2-2, the V gene TRBV5-1; D may be TRBD1 (5 bases). This CDR3 has 15 amino acids. V lost 1 base and J lost 5, with 12 bases in between. CDR1 is SGHRS and CDR2 is YFSETQ in the germline V gene. CDR3 protein: CASSLSQGGTGELFF. DNA of the CDR3: TGCGCCAGCAGCTTGAGTCAGGGTGGAACCGGGGAGCTGTTTTTT.

V gene TRBV19 combines with J gene TRBJ2-3; 9 bases are shared with TRBD2. Germline V gene sequence: CDR1 LNHDA, CDR2 SQIVND (reference sequence). The CDR3 length is 16 residues. The V and J ends lost 2 bases and 4 bases, in that order; junction bases with no gene match: 7. CDR3: CASSISSAGGSDTQYF. CDR3 in DNA: TGTGCCAGTAGTATATCATCTGCGGGGGGGTCAGATACGCAGTATTTT.

The rearrangement joins TRBV6-1 to TRBJ2-2, with TRBD2 as a possible D gene (6 bases). Germline V gene lookup returns CDR1 MNHNS and CDR2 SASEGT. The V gene lost 4 bases and the J gene lost 3 bases, with 6 bases spanning the gap. The CDR3 is 13 amino acids. The CDR3 protein is CASSGDYTGELFF. For the CDR3, the DNA is TGTGCCAGCAGTGGGGACTACACCGGGGAGCTGTTTTTT.

V is TRBV6-4 and J is TRBJ2-3; possibly TRBD1 for D (6 bases). CDR1 and CDR2 from the germline V gene are MRHNA and SNTAGT. V dropped 4 bases and J dropped 4 bases, with 12 bases sitting between them. The CDR3 has 14 residues. CDR3 DNA: TGTGCCAGCAGTGGCGACTCAGGGGCAGATACGCAGTATTTT. This encodes CASSGDSGADTQYF.

The table lists this clone with a few counts. The chain carries TRBV7-2 and TRBJ1-5, with TRBD1 as a possible D gene (5 bases). From germline, CDR1 is SGHTA and CDR2 FQGNSA. The CDR3 length is 15 residues. Trimming took 5 bases from V and 1 from J, leaving 12 bases between them. The CDR3 loop is CASSLVAGSNQPQHF. The CDR3 region has the DNA TGTGCCAGCAGCCTCGTGGCAGGGAGCAATCAGCCCCAGCATTTT.

This chain connects TRBV6-4 to TRBJ1-1; D unresolved. Between the trimmed V and J ends, which lost 6 bases and 3 bases, there was a span of 11 bases. The germline gives CDR1 MRHNA, CDR2 SNTAGT. This CDR3 contains 13 residues. CDR3 loop: CASSPQEHTEAFF. The CDR3 DNA sequence: TGTGCCAGCAGCCCTCAGGAACACACTGAAGCTTTCTTT.

This clone was observed once. The rearrangement uses TRBV4-2 and TRBJ1-1; the D is unclear. V was cut by 0 bases and J by 6 bases, with 8 bases left in between. Germline CDR1 LGHNA, CDR2 YNFKEQ. This CDR3 region has 13 residues. Here the CDR3 DNA reads TGTGCCAGCAGCCAAGAGTTGCAGTCTGAAGCTTTCTTT. It codes for CASSQELQSEAFF.

The V and J genes are TRBV10-3 and TRBJ1-5; D remains unclear. Germline V gene lookup returns CDR1 ENHRY and CDR2 SYGVKD. There are 14 residues in the CDR3. Trimming took 7 bases from V and 2 from J, leaving 12 bases between them. CDR3 nucleotide sequence: TGTGCCATCAAGGGAGGCGCACGCAATCAGCCCCAGCATTTT. It encodes CAIKGGARNQPQHF.

The table lists this clone with a few counts. The CDR3 sequence: CASSLRGGTDTQYF. DNA of the CDR3: TGTGCCAGCAGCTTGCGGGGGGGCACAGATACGCAGTATTTT. The chain carries TRBV7-9 and TRBJ2-3; 8 positions match TRBD2. This CDR3 is 14 amino acids long. The J segment lost 1 base and the V segment lost 3 bases, leaving 0 bases of the junction unmatched. In germline, CDR1 is SEHNR, CDR2 FQNEAQ (reference sequence).

V and J are TRBV6-1 and TRBJ2-5, with 10 bases fitting TRBD2. CDR1 is MNHNS, CDR2 SASEGT, per germline. With 6 bases clipped from V and 2 bases from J, the junction kept 6 bases outside the gene matches. The CDR3 totals 15 residues. CDR3 in amino acids: CASRAAGGPQETQYF. The CDR3 DNA reads TGTGCCAGCAGGGCAGCGGGGGGGCCGCAAGAGACCCAGTACTTC.

The chain links TRBV6-5 to TRBJ1-1; weak D call: TRBD1 (5 bases). Trimming took off 6 bases at V and 6 bases at J, with 17 bases between the two ends. Germline assignment: CDR1 MNHEY and CDR2 SVGAGI. The CDR3 is made up of 14 amino acids. The CDR3 reads CASRRDAGRAEAFF. DNA of the CDR3: TGTGCCAGCAGACGCGACGCGGGGCGGGCTGAAGCTTTCTTT.

The V call is TRBV5-1, the J call TRBJ2-7; possible D gene TRBD2, 6 bases. Per the germline V gene, CDR1 is SGHRS and CDR2 is YFSETQ. The CDR3 loop spans 14 amino acids. V was pared by 4 bases and J by 4 bases, with 15 bases between. The CDR3: CASSPGEANYEQYF. CDR3 DNA sequence: TGCGCCAGCAGCCCGGGAGAGGCGAATTACGAGCAGTACTTC. Full variable domain (missing parts from reference TRBV5-1 and TRBJ2-7): KAGVTQTPRYLIKTRGQQVTLSCSPISGHRSVSWYQQTPGQGLQFLFEYFSETQRNKGNFPGRFSGRQFSNSRSEMNVSTLELGDSALYLCASSPGEANYEQYFGPGTRLTVT.

The rearrangement links TRBV5-1 to TRBJ1-1; D might be TRBD1 (5 bases). Germline V gene data show CDR1 as SGHRS and CDR2 as YFSETQ. Trimming stripped 0 bases from V and 1 base from J, with 10 bases between. The CDR3 has 15 amino acids. Here the CDR3 DNA reads TGCGCCAGCAGCTTGGAGTTGGGGGGGAACACTGAAGCTTTCTTT. It specifies CASSLELGGNTEAFF.

The chain has TRBV2 and TRBJ2-3; possible D gene TRBD2, 5 bases. From germline, CDR1 is SNHLY and CDR2 FYNNEI. With 6 bases removed from V and 9 bases from J, the gap between germline ends came to 13 bases. The CDR3 loop spans 12 amino acids. The CDR3 DNA sequence: TGTGCCAGCAGGGACTTGGCCCTGACGCAGTATTTT. Its translation: CASRDLALTQYF.

This chain links TRBV30 with TRBJ1-2; tentatively, D is TRBD1 (6 bases). CDR1 is GTSNPN, CDR2 SVGIG, per germline (reference sequence). CDR3 length: 12 residues. V lost 2 bases, J lost 5 bases, and 9 bases lay in between. The DNA of the CDR3 is TGTGCCTGGAGTCCACAGGGTTATGGCTACACCTTC. It encodes CAWSPQGYGYTF.

This clone was seen a handful of times. The genes are TRBV6-4 and TRBJ2-5, with TRBD2 matching 10 bases. The V gene's germline CDR1 is MRHNA and CDR2 SNTAGT. With 6 bases clipped from V and 5 bases from J, the junction kept 3 bases outside the gene matches. The CDR3 is 13 amino acids. CDR3 in amino acids: CASSKRGGETQYF. As DNA, the CDR3 is TGTGCCAGCAGCAAGCGGGGGGGCGAGACCCAGTACTTC.

The chain is built from TRBV29-1 and TRBJ2-1; D might be TRBD1 (6 bases). V was clipped by 6 bases and J by 2 bases, with 23 bases between them. From germline, CDR1 is SQVTM and CDR2 ANQGSEA. This CDR3 is built from 17 residues. CDR3 in DNA: TGCAGCGTGGTATACTACAGGGCCTCGAACCCCTACAATGAGCAGTTCTTC. Translation gives CSVVYYRASNPYNEQFF.

The chain links TRBV6-6 to TRBJ1-1; D ambiguous. Germline lookup yields CDR1 MNHNY and CDR2 SVGAGI (reference sequence). The V end was cut by 8 bases, the J end by 3 bases, with 13 bases between. CDR3 length: 13 residues. The CDR3 region has the DNA TGTGCCAGCCGACGGGGTACTGACACTGAAGCTTTCTTT. Protein product: CASRRGTDTEAFF.